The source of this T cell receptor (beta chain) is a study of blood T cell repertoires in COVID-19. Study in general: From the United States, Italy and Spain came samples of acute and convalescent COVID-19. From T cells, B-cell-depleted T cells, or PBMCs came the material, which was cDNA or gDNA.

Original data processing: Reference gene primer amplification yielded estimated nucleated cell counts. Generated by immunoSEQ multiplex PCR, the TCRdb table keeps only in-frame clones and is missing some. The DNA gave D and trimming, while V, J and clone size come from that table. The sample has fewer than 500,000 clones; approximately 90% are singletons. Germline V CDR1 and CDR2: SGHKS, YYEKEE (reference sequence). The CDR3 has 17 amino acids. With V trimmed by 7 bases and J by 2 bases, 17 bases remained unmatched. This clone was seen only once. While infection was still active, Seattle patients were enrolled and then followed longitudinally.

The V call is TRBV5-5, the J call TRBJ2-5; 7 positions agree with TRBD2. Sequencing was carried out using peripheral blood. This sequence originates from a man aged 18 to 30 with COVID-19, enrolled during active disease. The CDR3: CASRGYRGAGVQETQYF. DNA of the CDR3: TGTGCCAGCCGAGGATATCGAGGGGCGGGGGTACAAGAGACCCAGTACTTC.